This is a list of T cell receptor beta chains from one sample in a study of T cell repertoires in cytomegalovirus infection. Their target antigens are unknown. TCRdb used MiXCR to reprocess the reads, holding one entry per CDR3 protein. The sample carries 45,000 to 55,000 distinct CDR3 sequences, 20% to 25% recorded once. This specimen consisted of CD8+ T cells from cultured PBMCs, obtained from culture after CMV antigen stimulation. These receptors originate from a human donor in good health (CMV status not recorded). Some clones in this sample may be carry-over from other donors' samples. The CDR3 runs from the conserved cysteine through the conserved F or W. D genes are given only for firm matches. Some rows mark clone size as missing; the rest say once, few, many or name a class of expanded clone.

V	J	D	size	CDR3	DNA
TRBV7-9	TRBJ2-7	-	many	CASSPGPSQAQYF	TGTGCCAGCAGCCCAGGCCCTTCGCAGGCGCAGTACTTC
TRBV11-2	TRBJ2-3	TRBD1	few	CASSFNDREGDTQYF	TGTGCCAGCAGCTTTAACGACAGGGAAGGAGATACGCAGTATTTT
TRBV7-2	TRBJ1-1	-	few	CASSFGVEAFF	TGTGCCAGCAGCTTCGGGGTTGAAGCTTTCTTT
TRBV7-8	TRBJ1-2	-	few	CASSLMGTGTLDYGYTF	TGTGCCAGCAGCTTAATGGGGACCGGGACTTTGGACTATGGCTACACCTTC
TRBV7-6	TRBJ2-7	-	few	CASSLGGLVGYEQYF	TGTGCCAGCAGCTTAGGGGGGCTAGTTGGGTACGAGCAGTACTTC
TRBV6-6	TRBJ2-7	-	few	CASSPAGVNYEQYF	TGTGCCAGCAGCCCCGCAGGGGTAAACTACGAGCAGTACTTC
TRBV6-5	TRBJ2-1	TRBD2	-	CASSQIAGFMDEQFF	TGTGCCAGCAGTCAAATAGCGGGCTTTATGGATGAGCAGTTCTTC
TRBV7-9	TRBJ1-1	-	-	CASSSELRDTEAFF	TGTGCCAGCAGCTCGGAGCTGCGGGACACTGAAGCTTTCTTT
TRBV7-2	TRBJ1-4	-	few	CASSLASGEKLFF	TGTGCCAGCAGCTTAGCCAGTGGTGAAAAACTGTTTTTT
TRBV25-1	TRBJ2-1	TRBD2	-	CASSEPLTGGPNEQFF	TGTGCCAGCAGTGAACCCCTAACGGGGGGGCCAAATGAGCAGTTCTTC